The 11 T cell receptor beta chains below come from one sample, sequenced in a study of T cell repertoires in cytomegalovirus infection. In TCRdb, the reads were re-called with MiXCR into one record per CDR3 protein. Of about 740,000 distinct CDR3 sequences detected, less than 40% appear once; the ten largest clones hold around 2.8%. The specimen sequenced was PBMCs. These TCRs come from a human donor in good health (CMV status not recorded). Some clones in this sample may be carry-over from other donors' samples.

This clonotype has just one count. The rearrangement links TRBV7-4 to TRBJ2-1; D not certain. V lost 1 base and J lost 8, with 12 bases in between. The CDR3 extends over 14 amino acids. The germline V gene has CDR1 SGHVT and CDR2 SQSDAQ. CDR3: CASSLGLPDDEQFF. DNA of the CDR3: TGTGCCAGCAGCTTAGGTTTACCCGACGATGAGCAGTTCTTC.

This clonotype was recorded a few times. This chain joins TRBV12-3 or TRBV12-4 and TRBJ2-1; perhaps D is TRBD1 or TRBD2 (5 bases each). This CDR3 has 11 residues. The V end lost 2 bases, the J end lost 15 bases, and 11 bases lay between the germline ends. The chain's CDR3 is CASSLRAGRFF. DNA of the CDR3: TGTGCCAGCAGTTTACGGGCAGGGAGGTTCTTC.

For the CDR3, the DNA is TGCGCCAGCAGTGAGGTCCGGTACTCCTACAATGAGCAGTTCTTC. Residues: CASSEVRYSYNEQFF. The chain employs TRBV10-2 and TRBJ2-1; D call uncertain. The V and J ends lost 2 bases and 0 bases respectively, with 8 bases between them. The germline gives CDR1 WSHSY, CDR2 SAAADI. This CDR3 region has 15 residues.

The J gene is TRBJ2-2, the V gene TRBV3-1; TRBD2 matches at 7 bases. V dropped 7 bases and J dropped 3; count of bases not matched to a gene: 11. Germline CDR1 reads LGHDT; CDR2 reads YNNKEL (reference sequence). The CDR3 length is 16 residues. CDR3 coding DNA: TGTGCCAGCAAGTTGGGCCTAGCGGATTACACCGGGGAGCTGTTTTTT. Encoded protein: CASKLGLADYTGELFF.

This clonotype was counted between two and nine times. J is TRBJ2-1 and V is TRBV11-2, with 14 bases lining up with TRBD2. The V gene end was trimmed by 6 bases and the J gene end by 7 bases; junction bases not matched to a gene: 5. CDR1 is SGHAT, CDR2 FQNNGV, per germline. CDR3 length: 15 amino acids. The CDR3 nucleotides read TGTGCCAGCAGTCGGGGACTAGCGGGAGAAAATGAGCAGTTCTTC. Translation: CASSRGLAGENEQFF.

The chain links TRBV28 to TRBJ2-7; 9 bases fit TRBD1. The J segment lost 2 bases and the V segment lost 5 bases, leaving 4 bases of the junction unmatched. In germline, CDR1 is MDHEN, CDR2 SYDVKM. The CDR3 contains 14 residues. The CDR3 sequence is CASSGTGIAYEQYF. The CDR3 nucleotides are TGTGCCAGCAGTGGGACAGGGATAGCCTACGAGCAGTACTTC. Together with reference TRBV28 and TRBJ2-7, the CDR3 gives the full variable domain: DVKVTQSSRYLVKRTGEKVFLECVQDMDHENMFWYRQDPGLGLRLIYFSYDVKMKEKGDIPEGYSVSREKKERFSLILESASTNQTSMYLCASSGTGIAYEQYFGPGTRLTVT.

This clonotype was seen many times. This sequence joins TRBV7-2 and TRBJ2-1, with 13 bases identical to TRBD2. The CDR3 contains 16 residues. CDR1 is SGHTA and CDR2 is FQGNSA in the germline V gene. Unmatched junction bases numbered 8, after V lost 5 bases and J lost 7 bases. The CDR3, as DNA: TGTGCCAGCAGCCCGAGGACTAGCGGGAGAAGAAATGAGCAGTTCTTC. As protein: CASSPRTSGRRNEQFF.

A word on this clonotype: A clone one base away is much larger, so this may be a read error. This rearrangement joins TRBV12-3 or TRBV12-4 to TRBJ2-7, with a tentative D call TRBD1 (5 bases). The CDR3 is made up of 14 amino acids. The CDR3, as DNA: TGTGCCAGCAGTTTTGGGGCGTACTCCTACGAGCTGTACTTC. Encoded protein: CASSFGAYSYELYF.

This clonotype has only a few counts. The chain links TRBV7-9 to TRBJ1-4; D is possibly TRBD1 (6 bases). The germline CDR1 and CDR2 sequences are SEHNR and FQNEAQ (reference sequence). Trimming cost V 5 bases and J 11 bases, with 24 bases left between them. This CDR3 has 16 amino acids. The CDR3 spells CASSNTRGQWEGKLFF. The CDR3 DNA follows: TGTGCCAGCAGCAATACTAGAGGACAGTGGGAAGGGAAACTGTTTTTT.

As for this clonotype: This may arise from a read error, as a much more abundant clone is one base away. J is TRBJ1-4 and V is TRBV19; no clear D. Trimming stripped 7 bases from V and 0 bases from J, with 9 bases between. This CDR3 contains 14 residues. Germline lookup yields CDR1 LNHDA and CDR2 SQIVND (reference sequence). The chain's CDR3 is CASTRTATNEKLFF. In DNA, the CDR3 is TGTGCCAGTACGAGGACGGCAACTAATGAAAAACTGTTTTTT.

The V gene is TRBV6-2 or TRBV6-3, the J gene TRBJ2-5; D unresolved. The CDR3 totals 15 residues. Germline CDR1 and CDR2: MNHEY and SVGEGT. V was clipped by 2 bases and J by 1 base, with 11 bases between them. In DNA form, the CDR3 reads TGTGCCAGCAGTTACCAGAAGGGAACCCAAGAGACCCAGTACTTC. Translating it yields CASSYQKGTQETQYF.